Listed here is a single TCR beta chain. What it recognizes is unknown. The analysis combined second doses at about 4 or about 12 weeks. In germline, CDR1 is SGDLS, CDR2 YYNGEE. This CDR3 region has 21 residues. V was clipped by 0 bases and J by 8 bases; unmatched bases: 19. Generated by immunoSEQ multiplex PCR, the TCRdb table keeps only in-frame clones and is missing some. The repertoire holds some 53,000 clones, with roughly 87% as singletons. The record originates from a study of T cell responses to AZD1222 COVID-19 vaccine. Study results and limitations: The breadth and depth of Spike-specific TCRs increased once two AZD1222 doses had been given. The span of vaccine-associated CD4 TCRs extended across spike, with dominance at 160-218 and 743-854. Repertoires were collected only later (after the peak T cell response had occurred).

Material: peripheral blood, obtained 28 days after the second AZD1222 dose. The gene calls are TRBV9 and TRBJ2-1; the match to TRBD2 covers 14 bases. This TCR was recovered from an adult who received the AZD1222 COVID-19 vaccine. The CDR3 region has the DNA TGTGCCAGCAGCGTAGAAACGCCGGCGGGACTAGCGGGAGCCGGGCGATATGAGCAGTTCTTC. It encodes CASSVETPAGLAGAGRYEQFF.